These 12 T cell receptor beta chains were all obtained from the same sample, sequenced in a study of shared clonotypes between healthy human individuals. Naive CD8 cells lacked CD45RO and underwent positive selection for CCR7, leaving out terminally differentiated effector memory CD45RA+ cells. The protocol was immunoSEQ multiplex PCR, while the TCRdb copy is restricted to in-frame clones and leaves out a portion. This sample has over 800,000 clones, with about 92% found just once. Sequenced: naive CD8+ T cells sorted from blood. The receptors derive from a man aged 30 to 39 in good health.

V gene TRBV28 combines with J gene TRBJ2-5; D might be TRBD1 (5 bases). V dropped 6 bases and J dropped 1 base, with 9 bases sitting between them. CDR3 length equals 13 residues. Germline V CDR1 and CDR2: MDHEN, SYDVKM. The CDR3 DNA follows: TGTGCCAGCAGGGCAGGGCTCCAAGAGACCCAGTACTTC. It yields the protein CASRAGLQETQYF. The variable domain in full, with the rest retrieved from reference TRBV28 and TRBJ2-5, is DVKVTQSSRYLVKRTGEKVFLECVQDMDHENMFWYRQDPGLGLRLIYFSYDVKMKEKGDIPEGYSVSREKKERFSLILESASTNQTSMYLCASRAGLQETQYFGPGTRLLVL.

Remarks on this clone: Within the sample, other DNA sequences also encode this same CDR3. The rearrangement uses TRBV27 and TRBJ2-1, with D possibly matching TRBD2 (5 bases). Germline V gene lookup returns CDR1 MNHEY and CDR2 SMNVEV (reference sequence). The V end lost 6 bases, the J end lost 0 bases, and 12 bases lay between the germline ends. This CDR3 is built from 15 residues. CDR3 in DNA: TGTGCCAGCAGCCGGGGTGGAAGCTCCTACAATGAGCAGTTCTTC. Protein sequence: CASSRGGSSYNEQFF.

CDR3 sequence reads: CASSATPGDTQYF. The CDR3 DNA is TGTGCCAGTAGTGCGACTCCAGGAGATACGCAGTATTTT. This chain links TRBV19 with TRBJ2-3; D not certain. Trimming left V 5 bases short and J 5 bases short, with 11 bases between. Germline lookup yields CDR1 LNHDA and CDR2 SQIVND (reference sequence). There are 13 residues in the CDR3. The complete variable domain, with remaining parts taken from reference TRBV19 and TRBJ2-3, reads DGGITQSPKYLFRKEGQNVTLSCEQNLNHDAMYWYRQDPGQGLRLIYYSQIVNDFQKGDIAEGYSVSREKKESFPLTVTSAQKNPTAFYLCASSATPGDTQYFGPGTRLTVL.

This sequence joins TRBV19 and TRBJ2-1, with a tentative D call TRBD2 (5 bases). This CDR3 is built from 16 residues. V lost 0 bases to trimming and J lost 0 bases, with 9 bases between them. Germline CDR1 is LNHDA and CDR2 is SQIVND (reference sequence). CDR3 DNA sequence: TGTGCCAGTAGTATAGAGGCGGGCCTCTCCTACAATGAGCAGTTCTTC. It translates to CASSIEAGLSYNEQFF.

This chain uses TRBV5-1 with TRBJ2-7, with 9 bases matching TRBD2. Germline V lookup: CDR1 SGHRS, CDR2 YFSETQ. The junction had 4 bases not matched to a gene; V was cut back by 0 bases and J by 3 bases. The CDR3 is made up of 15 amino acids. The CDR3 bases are TGCGCCAGCAGCTTGGACCTAGCGGGGATCTACGAGCAGTACTTC. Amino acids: CASSLDLAGIYEQYF.

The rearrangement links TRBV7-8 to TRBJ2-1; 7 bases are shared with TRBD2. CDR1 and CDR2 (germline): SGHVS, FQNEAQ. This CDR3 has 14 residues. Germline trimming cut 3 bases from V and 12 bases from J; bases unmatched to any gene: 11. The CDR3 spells CASSLGTIPHGQFF. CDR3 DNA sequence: TGTGCCAGCAGCTTGGGGACTATCCCTCACGGGCAGTTCTTC.

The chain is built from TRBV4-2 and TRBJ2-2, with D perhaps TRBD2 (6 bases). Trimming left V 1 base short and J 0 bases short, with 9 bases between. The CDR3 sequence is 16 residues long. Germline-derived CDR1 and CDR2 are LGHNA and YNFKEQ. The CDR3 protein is CASSQGLASNTGELFF. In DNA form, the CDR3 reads TGTGCCAGCAGCCAAGGCCTAGCGTCGAACACCGGGGAGCTGTTTTTT.

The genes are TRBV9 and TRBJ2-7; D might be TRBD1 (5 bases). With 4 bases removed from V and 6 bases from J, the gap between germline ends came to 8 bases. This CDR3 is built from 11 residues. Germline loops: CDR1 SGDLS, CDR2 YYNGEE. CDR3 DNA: TGTGCCAGCAGCCTAGACAGCGAGCAGTACTTC. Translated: CASSLDSEQYF.

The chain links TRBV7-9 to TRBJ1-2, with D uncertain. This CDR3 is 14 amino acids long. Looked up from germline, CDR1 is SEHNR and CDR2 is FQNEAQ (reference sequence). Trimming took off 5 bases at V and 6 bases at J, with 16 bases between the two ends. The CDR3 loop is CASSPPVGMDGYTF. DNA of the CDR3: TGTGCCAGCAGCCCTCCGGTAGGAATGGATGGCTACACCTTC.

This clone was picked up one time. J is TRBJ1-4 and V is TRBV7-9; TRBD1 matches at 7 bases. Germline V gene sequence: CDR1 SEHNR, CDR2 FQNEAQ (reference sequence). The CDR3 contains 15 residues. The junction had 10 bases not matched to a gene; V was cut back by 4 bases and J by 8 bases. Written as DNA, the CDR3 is TGTGCCAGCAGCTCACAGGACAGGCAAGTCGAAAAACTGTTTTTT. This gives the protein CASSSQDRQVEKLFF.

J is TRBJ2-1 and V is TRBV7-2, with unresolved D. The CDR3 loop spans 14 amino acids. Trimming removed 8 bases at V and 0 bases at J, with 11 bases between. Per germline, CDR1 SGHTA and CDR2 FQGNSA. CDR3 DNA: TGTGCCAGCTTTCGACCCAGCTCCTACAATGAGCAGTTCTTC. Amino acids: CASFRPSSYNEQFF.

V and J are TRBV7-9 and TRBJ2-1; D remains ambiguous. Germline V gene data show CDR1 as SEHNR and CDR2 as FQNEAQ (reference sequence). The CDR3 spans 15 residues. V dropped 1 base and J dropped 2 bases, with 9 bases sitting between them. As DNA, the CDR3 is TGTGCCAGCAGCTTAGTACTTGGGGCCTACAATGAGCAGTTCTTC. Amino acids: CASSLVLGAYNEQFF.